At least ten counts were recorded for the clone carrying this T cell receptor (beta chain). Its antigen is undetermined. Assembly of TCR beta libraries relied on iRepertoire HTBI primers together with Arm-PCR of CDR3 regions. TCRdb re-called the multiplex PCR reads with MiXCR, one entry per CDR3 protein. Among under 450,000 distinct CDR3 sequences listed, less than 30% were seen once. The time point here: persistent/refractory GD, antithyroid drugs over 5 years with positive TRAb. Construction of the TCR library relied on RNA isolated from PBMCs. As a group, patients came from one endocrinology department in Xi'an, China. This sample stems from a study of regulatory T cells in long-lasting Graves disease. Turning to the study itself: Disease was considered persistent Graves' disease after over 5 years of antithyroid drugs (with positive TSH receptor antibodies). Study outcomes and limitations: Persistent disease was characterized by preferential usage of TRBV28, TRBJ1-2 and TRBJ2-5. Patients with persistent Graves' had lower TCR diversity than newly diagnosed patients.

The CDR3 runs to 15 residues. V was shortened by 4 bases and J by 2 bases, with 14 bases between the two germline ends. CDR1 is MNHEY and CDR2 is SVGEGT in the germline V gene. The sequencing here drew on peripheral blood mononuclear cells (PBMCs), taken when the disease was refractory, from a patient treated with antithyroid drugs. The chain joins TRBV6-2 or TRBV6-3 to TRBJ2-5, with a weak D call TRBD1 (6 bases). The sequence derives from a woman aged 40 to 50 with Graves disease. The chain's CDR3 is CASSSAGTTQETQYF. The CDR3 coding sequence is TGTGCCAGCAGTTCCGCCGGGACAACACAAGAGACCCAGTACTTC.